This T cell receptor (beta chain) was obtained from a study of T cells in Graves' hyperthyroidism and ophthalmopathy. This clonotype has at least ten counts. Its antigen remains unidentified. Criteria for exclusion of patients were uncontrolled infection, other autoimmune disease, pregnancy or lactation. Authors of the study amplified TCR beta CDR3 regions from RNA transcripts. The TCR CDR3 was amplified in a first-round RT-PCR using the HTBI primer set. TCRdb re-analysed the multiplex PCR reads in MiXCR, keeping a single row per CDR3 protein. Of 500,000 to 600,000 distinct CDR3 sequences in the sample, over 35% were seen once. This CDR3 is built from 15 residues. Trimming left V 5 bases short and J 2 bases short, with 11 bases between. From germline, CDR1 is SGHDT and CDR2 YYEEEE. Findings and limits, study-wide: Most clonotypes expanded in the thyroid (above 0.001) were also present in blood. The authors' 13 V-J model separated ophthalmopathy from stable hyperthyroidism. Before onset, ophthalmopathy was predicted by the model a median roughly 6.4 months earlier.

The clonotype was recovered from an adult woman with Graves' disease, either hyperthyroidism or ophthalmopathy (not recorded which). Sequencing was carried out using peripheral blood or thyroid tissue (not recorded which). The chain recombines TRBV5-6 with TRBJ2-6, with D perhaps matching TRBD1 (6 bases). As DNA, the CDR3 is TGTGCCAGCAGTTTCCGGGACACTGGGGCCAACGTCCTGACTTTC. Translated: CASSFRDTGANVLTF. Supplemented by reference TRBV5-6 and TRBJ2-6, the full variable domain reads DAGVTQSPTHLIKTRGQQVTLRCSPKSGHDTVSWYQQALGQGPQFIFQYYEEEERQRGNFPDRFSGHQFPNYSSELNVNALLLGDSALYLCASSFRDTGANVLTFGAGSRLTVL.